This entry describes one T cell receptor beta chain. This sample is part of a study of blood T cell repertoires in COVID-19. Study-level background: The samples span acute and convalescent COVID-19 from the United States, Italy and Spain. PBMCs, B-cell-depleted T cells, or T cells provided the cDNA or gDNA that made up the material.

Authors' methods: Reference gene primers were amplified, and this amplification served to estimate nucleated cell counts. The repertoire was sequenced with immunoSEQ multiplex PCR; TCRdb's copy has only in-frame clones and lacks some. The V and J calls and clone size were taken over from that table, and D and trimming were inferred from the DNA. The sample carries around 100,000 clones, approximately 88% recorded once. This CDR3 is built from 16 residues. V gave up 0 bases and J gave up 2 bases, with 11 bases separating them. Germline values: CDR1 KGHSH, CDR2 LQKENI. What was sequenced was peripheral blood. The rearrangement links TRBV18 to TRBJ1-3; D is possibly TRBD1 (6 bases). The source is a man older than 75 with acute or convalescent COVID-19. CDR3 nucleotide sequence: TGTGCCAGCTCACCACCGTATTCAGGGGCTGGAAACACCATATATTTT. Protein sequence: CASSPPYSGAGNTIYF.